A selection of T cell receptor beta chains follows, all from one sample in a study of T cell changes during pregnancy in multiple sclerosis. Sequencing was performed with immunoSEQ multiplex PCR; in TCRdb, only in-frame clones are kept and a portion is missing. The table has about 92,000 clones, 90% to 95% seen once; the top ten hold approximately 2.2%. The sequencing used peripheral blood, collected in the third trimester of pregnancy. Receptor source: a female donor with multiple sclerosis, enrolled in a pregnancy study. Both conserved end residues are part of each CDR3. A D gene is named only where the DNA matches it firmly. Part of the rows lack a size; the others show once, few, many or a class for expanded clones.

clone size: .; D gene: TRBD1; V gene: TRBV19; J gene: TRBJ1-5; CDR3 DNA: TGTGCCAGTAGTATGAGGTTGGGACAGGGTAAGGATCAGCCCCAGCATTTT; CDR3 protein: CASSMRLGQGKDQPQHF
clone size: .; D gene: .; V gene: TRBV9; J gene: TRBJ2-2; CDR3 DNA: TGTGCCAGCAGCGTACAGGTTTGGACCGGGGAGCTGTTTTTT; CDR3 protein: CASSVQVWTGELFF
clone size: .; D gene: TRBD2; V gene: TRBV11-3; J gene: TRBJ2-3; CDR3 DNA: TGTGCCAGCAGCCGCCGGGAGGGCGAACAAGATACGCAGTATTTT; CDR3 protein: CASSRREGEQDTQYF
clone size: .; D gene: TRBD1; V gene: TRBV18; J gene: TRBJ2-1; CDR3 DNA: TGTGCCAGCTCACGGGACAGGGTAGTGGATGAGCAGTTCTTC; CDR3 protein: CASSRDRVVDEQFF
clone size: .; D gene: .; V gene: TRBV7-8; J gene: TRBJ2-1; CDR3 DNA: TGTGCCAGCAGCCCGGGCAATGAGCAGTTCTTC; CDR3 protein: CASSPGNEQFF
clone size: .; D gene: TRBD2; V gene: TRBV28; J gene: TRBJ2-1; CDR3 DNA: TGTGCCAGCAGTTTCTCTAGCGGGAGGCTCAATGAGCAGTTCTTC; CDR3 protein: CASSFSSGRLNEQFF
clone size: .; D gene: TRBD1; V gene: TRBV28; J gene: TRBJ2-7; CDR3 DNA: TGTGCCAGCCGGGGACAGTTACCCTACGAGCAGTACTTC; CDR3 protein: CASRGQLPYEQYF
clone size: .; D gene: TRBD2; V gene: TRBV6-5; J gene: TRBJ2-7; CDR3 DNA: TGTGCCAGCAGGGGGACTAGCGGCACCTACGAGCAGTACTTC; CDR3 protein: CASRGTSGTYEQYF
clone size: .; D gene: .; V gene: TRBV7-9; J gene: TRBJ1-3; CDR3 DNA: TGTGCCAGCAGCTTCCAGGGTAGAAACACCATATATTTT; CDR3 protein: CASSFQGRNTIYF
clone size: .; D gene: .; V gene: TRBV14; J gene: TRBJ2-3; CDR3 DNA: TGTGCCAGCAGCCTACGTCAGGGGACCTTAGAGACAGATACGCAGTATTTT; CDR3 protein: CASSLRQGTLETDTQYF
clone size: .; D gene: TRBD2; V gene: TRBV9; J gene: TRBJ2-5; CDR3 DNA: TGTGCCAGCAGCGTCGGACTAGCTGGGTACGAGACCCAGTACTTC; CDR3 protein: CASSVGLAGYETQYF
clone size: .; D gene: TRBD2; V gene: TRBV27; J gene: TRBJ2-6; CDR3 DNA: TGTGCCAGCAGTTTACTAGGACTAGCGGGAGCTGGGGCCAACGTCCTGACTTTC; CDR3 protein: CASSLLGLAGAGANVLTF
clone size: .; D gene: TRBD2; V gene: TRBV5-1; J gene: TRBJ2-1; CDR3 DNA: TGCGCCAGCAGCTGGGGCGGGAGGGCTAATGAGCAGTTCTTC; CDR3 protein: CASSWGGRANEQFF
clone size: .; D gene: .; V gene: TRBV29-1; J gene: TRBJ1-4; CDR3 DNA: TGCAGCGTTGGGGAGGAGGGAAACACCGAAAAACTGTTTTTT; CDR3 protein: CSVGEEGNTEKLFF
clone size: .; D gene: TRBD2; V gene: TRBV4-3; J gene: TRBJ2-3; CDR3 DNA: TGCGCCAGCAGCCAAGAGCACGGACTAGCAGGAACAGATACGCAGTATTTT; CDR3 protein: CASSQEHGLAGTDTQYF
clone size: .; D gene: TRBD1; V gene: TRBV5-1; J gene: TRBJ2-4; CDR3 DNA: TGCGCCAGCAGCTACGGTGGACAGGGGAACATTCAGTACTTC; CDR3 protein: CASSYGGQGNIQYF
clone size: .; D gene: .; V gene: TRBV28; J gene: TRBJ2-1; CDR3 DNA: TGTGCCAGCAGTATCCTCGGGCAGTTCTTC; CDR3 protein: CASSILGQFF
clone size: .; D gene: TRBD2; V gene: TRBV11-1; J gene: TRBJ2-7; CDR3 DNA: TGTGCCAGCAGCTTAGAGACTAGCGGCTCCTACGAGCAGTACTTC; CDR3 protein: CASSLETSGSYEQYF
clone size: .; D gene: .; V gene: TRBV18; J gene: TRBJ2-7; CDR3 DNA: TGTGCCAGCTCCCCCGGGGTAGGGGGCTACGAGCAGTACTTC; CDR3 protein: CASSPGVGGYEQYF
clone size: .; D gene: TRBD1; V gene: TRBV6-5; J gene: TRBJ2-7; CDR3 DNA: TGTGCCAGCTGGACAGGGGATTCCTACGAGCAGTACTTC; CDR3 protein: CASWTGDSYEQYF
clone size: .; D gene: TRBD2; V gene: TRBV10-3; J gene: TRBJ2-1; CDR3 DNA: TGTGCCGTCCGGGACTACGGTTACAATGAGCAGTTCTTC; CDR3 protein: CAVRDYGYNEQFF
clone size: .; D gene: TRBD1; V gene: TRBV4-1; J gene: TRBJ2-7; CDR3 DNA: TGCGCCAGCAGCCTTGACAGGGGGCGAAACGAGCAGTACTTC; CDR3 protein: CASSLDRGRNEQYF
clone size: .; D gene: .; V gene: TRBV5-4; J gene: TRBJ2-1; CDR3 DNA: TGTGCCAGCAGCTTCGACTCAACGCAGTTCTTC; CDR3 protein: CASSFDSTQFF
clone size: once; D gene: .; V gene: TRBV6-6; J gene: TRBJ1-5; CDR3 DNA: TGTGCCAGCAGTTACGAGGCCCGCGATCAGCCCCAGCATTTT; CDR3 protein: CASSYEARDQPQHF
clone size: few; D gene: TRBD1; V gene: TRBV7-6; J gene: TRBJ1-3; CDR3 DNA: TGTGCCAGCAGCTTAGCGGCGGGACAGGAACCCGCTGGAAACACCATATATTTT; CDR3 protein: CASSLAAGQEPAGNTIYF
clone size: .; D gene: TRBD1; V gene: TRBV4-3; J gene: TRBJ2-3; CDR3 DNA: TGCGCCAGCAGCCAAGAGGGGGGTAGGGACAGGGCCTCAGATACGCAGTATTTT; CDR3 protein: CASSQEGGRDRASDTQYF
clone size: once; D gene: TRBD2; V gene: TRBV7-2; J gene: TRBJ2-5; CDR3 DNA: TGTGCCAGCAGCCCTACCGGGGGGACGGTCCAAGAGACCCAGTACTTC; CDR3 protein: CASSPTGGTVQETQYF
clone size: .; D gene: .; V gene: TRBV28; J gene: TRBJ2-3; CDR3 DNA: TGTGCCCTGGCCCCCCTCCACGGCACAGATACGCAGTATTTT; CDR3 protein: CALAPLHGTDTQYF
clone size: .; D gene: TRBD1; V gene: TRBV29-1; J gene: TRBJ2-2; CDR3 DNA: TGCAGCGTTCGACAGGGCAGGGACACCGGGGAGCTGTTTTTT; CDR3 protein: CSVRQGRDTGELFF
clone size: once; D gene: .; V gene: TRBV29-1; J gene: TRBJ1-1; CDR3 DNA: TGCAGCGCACGGGCAGGGGTCATGAACACTGAAGCTTTCTTT; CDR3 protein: CSARAGVMNTEAFF
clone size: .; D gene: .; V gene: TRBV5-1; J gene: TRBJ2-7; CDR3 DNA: TGCGCCAGCAATGAGGAGGGAGGCGGCTCCTACGAGCAGTACTTC; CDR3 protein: CASNEEGGGSYEQYF
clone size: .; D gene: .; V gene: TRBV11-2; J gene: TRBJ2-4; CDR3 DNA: TGTGCCAGCAGCGCGACTAGTAGGCCCGCCTATCAGTACTTC; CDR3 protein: CASSATSRPAYQYF
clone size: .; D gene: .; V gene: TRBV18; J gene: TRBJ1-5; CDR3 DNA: TGTGCCAGCTCACCAGCGAACAATCAGCCCCAGCATTTT; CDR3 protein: CASSPANNQPQHF
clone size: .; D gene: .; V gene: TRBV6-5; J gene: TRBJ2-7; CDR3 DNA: TGTGCCAGCAGATCTACTAGTCCCGCCTACGAGCAGTACTTC; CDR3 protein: CASRSTSPAYEQYF
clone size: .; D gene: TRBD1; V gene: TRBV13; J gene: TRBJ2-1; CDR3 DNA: TGTGCCAGCAGCTTGGGGACAGGTTACAATGAGCAGTTCTTC; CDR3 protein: CASSLGTGYNEQFF
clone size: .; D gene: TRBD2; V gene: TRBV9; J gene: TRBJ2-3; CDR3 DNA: TGTGCCAGCAGCTCCGGCCCGACTAGCGATAGCACAGATACGCAGTATTTT; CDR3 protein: CASSSGPTSDSTDTQYF
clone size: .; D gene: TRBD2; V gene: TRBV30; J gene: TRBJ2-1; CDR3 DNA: TGTGCCTGGGGGGGGGATATGGCCTACGGGCAGTTCTTC; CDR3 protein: CAWGGDMAYGQFF
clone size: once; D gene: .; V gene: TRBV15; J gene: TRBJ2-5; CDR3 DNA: TGTGCCACCAGCAGAGATGAGGCCGCGGCCACCGGGGAGACCCAGTACTTC; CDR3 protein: CATSRDEAAATGETQYF
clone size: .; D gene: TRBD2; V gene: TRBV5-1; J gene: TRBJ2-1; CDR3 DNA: TGCGCCAGCAGCTTGGAAGGGACTAGCGGGAGCCCAGCACGCTACAATGAGCAGTTCTTC; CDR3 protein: CASSLEGTSGSPARYNEQFF
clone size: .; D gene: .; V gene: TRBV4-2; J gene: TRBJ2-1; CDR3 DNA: TGTGCCAGCAGCCAAGAGTCTCTAGCGCCCTACAATGAGCAGTTCTTC; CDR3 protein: CASSQESLAPYNEQFF
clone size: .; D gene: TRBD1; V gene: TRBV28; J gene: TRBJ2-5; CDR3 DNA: TGTGCCAGCAGCACTCACAGGGGGCATTATAGAGAGACCCAGTACTTC; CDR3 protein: CASSTHRGHYRETQYF
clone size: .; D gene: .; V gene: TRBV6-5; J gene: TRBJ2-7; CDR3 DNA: TGTGCCAGCAGTTACGGGGGGAAAGGCCACGAGCAGTACTTC; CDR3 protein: CASSYGGKGHEQYF
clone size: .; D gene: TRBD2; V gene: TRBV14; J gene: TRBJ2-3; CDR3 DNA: TGTGCCAGCAGCCCCCGACTAGCGGGAAATACGCAGTATTTT; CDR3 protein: CASSPRLAGNTQYF
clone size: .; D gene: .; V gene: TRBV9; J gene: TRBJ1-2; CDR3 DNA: TGTGCCAGCAGCCCCTACGATGGAGGGAGTAACTATGGCTACACCTTC; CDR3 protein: CASSPYDGGSNYGYTF
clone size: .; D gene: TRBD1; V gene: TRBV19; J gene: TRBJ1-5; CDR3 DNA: TGTGCCAGTAGTAAGCAGGCGGCCAGGGGGCGTCAGCCCCAGCATTTT; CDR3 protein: CASSKQAARGRQPQHF
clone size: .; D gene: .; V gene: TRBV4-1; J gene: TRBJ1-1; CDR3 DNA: TGCGCCAGCAGCTCCTCAGGGAACACTGAAGCTTTCTTT; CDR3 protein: CASSSSGNTEAFF
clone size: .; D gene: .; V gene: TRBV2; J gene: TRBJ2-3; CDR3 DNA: TGTGCCAGCAACCCCCAGAGGACGCAGTATTTT; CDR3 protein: CASNPQRTQYF
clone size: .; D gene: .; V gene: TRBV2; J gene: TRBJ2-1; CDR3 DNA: TGTGCCAGCACCACCGGAGACCCGTGGGGCCTCAATGAGCAGTTCTTC; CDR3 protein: CASTTGDPWGLNEQFF
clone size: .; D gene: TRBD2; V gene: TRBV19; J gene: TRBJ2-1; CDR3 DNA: TGTGCCAGTAGTCAAGTCTTCGGTGCGGCGGGCGGGAGGGCCATAAAATACAATGAGCAGTTCTTC; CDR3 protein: CASSQVFGAAGGRAIKYNEQFF
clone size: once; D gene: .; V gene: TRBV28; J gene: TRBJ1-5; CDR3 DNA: TGTGCCAGCAGTTTGCTGCAACAGGGAGATAATCAGCCCCAGCATTTT; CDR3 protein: CASSLLQQGDNQPQHF
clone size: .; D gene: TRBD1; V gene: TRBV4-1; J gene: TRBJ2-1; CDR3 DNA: TGCGCCAGCAGCCAATTAGACAGGGACAATGAGCAGTTCTTC; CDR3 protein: CASSQLDRDNEQFF
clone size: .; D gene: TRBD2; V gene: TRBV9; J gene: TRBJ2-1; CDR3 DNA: TGTGCCAGCAGCGTAGGTGACACGGGAGCGGGGACCTACAATGAGCAGTTCTTC; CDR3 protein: CASSVGDTGAGTYNEQFF
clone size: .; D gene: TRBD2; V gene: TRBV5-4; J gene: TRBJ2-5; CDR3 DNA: TGTGCCAGCAGCTTGCCGACTAGCGGGAGATCGGAGACCCAGTACTTC; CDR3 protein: CASSLPTSGRSETQYF
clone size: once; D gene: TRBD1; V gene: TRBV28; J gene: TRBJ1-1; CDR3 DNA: TGTGCCAGCAGTTGGACAGGGGGGAACACTGAAGCTTTCTTT; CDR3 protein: CASSWTGGNTEAFF
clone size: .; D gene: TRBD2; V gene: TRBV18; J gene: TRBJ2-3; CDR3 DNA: TGTGCCAGCTCACAGGGGAGGGACACAGATACGCAGTATTTT; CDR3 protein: CASSQGRDTDTQYF
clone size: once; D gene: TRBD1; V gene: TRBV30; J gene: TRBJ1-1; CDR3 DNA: TGTGCCTGGAGTAGGACAGGGCTGACTGAAGCTTTCTTT; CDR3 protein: CAWSRTGLTEAFF
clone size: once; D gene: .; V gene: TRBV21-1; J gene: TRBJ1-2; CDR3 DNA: TGTGCCAGCACCCCACCGGGACAGGGGGGTAGGAGCTACACCTTC; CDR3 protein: CASTPPGQGGRSYTF
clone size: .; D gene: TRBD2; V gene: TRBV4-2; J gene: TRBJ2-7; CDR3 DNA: TGTGCCAGCAGCCACAAAGCGGGAGACCACTCCTACGAGCAGTACTTC; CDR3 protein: CASSHKAGDHSYEQYF
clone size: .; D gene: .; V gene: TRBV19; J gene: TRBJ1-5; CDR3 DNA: TGTGCCAGTAGTATGAAGGGAGGGGGCAATCAGCCCCAGCATTTT; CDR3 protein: CASSMKGGGNQPQHF
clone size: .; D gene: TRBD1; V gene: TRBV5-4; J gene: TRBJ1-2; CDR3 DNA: TGTGCCAGCAGCAGTTCCGGGACAGGGTTATACTATGGCTACACCTTC; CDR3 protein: CASSSSGTGLYYGYTF